A single sample is the source of the 11 T cell receptor beta chains below, sequenced in a study of blood T cell repertoires in COVID-19. Sequenced by immunoSEQ multiplex PCR; TCRdb stores in-frame clones only, minus some. The table includes around 41,000 clones, approximately 82% detected once. Material for sequencing was peripheral blood. The receptors were sampled from a woman older than 75 with active or convalescent COVID-19.

The J gene is TRBJ1-6, the V gene TRBV6-5; perhaps TRBD1 as D (6 bases). V dropped 2 bases and J dropped 9 bases, with 11 bases sitting between them. The length of the CDR3 is 14 residues. Germline V gene data show CDR1 as MNHEY and CDR2 as SVGAGI. The CDR3 DNA reads as TGTGCCAGCAGTTACGGCAGGGGCGGTTCACCCCTCCACTTT. This translates into CASSYGRGGSPLHF.

This clone was counted only a few times. V is TRBV11-2 and J is TRBJ2-1, with D possibly TRBD1 on 6 matching bases. CDR3 size: 16 residues. Germline assignment: CDR1 SGHAT and CDR2 FQNNGV. V lost 2 bases and J lost 7, with 18 bases in between. The CDR3 sequence is CASSLLRGRTRNEQFF. The CDR3, as DNA: TGTGCCAGCAGCTTACTTAGGGGGAGAACCCGAAATGAGCAGTTCTTC.

This clone has only a few counts. This chain joins TRBV28 and TRBJ1-3, with 9 bases identical to TRBD1. CDR3 length equals 19 residues. Germline trimming cut 4 bases from V and 0 bases from J; bases unmatched to any gene: 13. Germline V CDR1 and CDR2: MDHEN, SYDVKM. The CDR3 region is CASSSLPGQGRGSGNTIYF. Written as DNA, the CDR3 is TGTGCCAGCAGTTCCCTCCCGGGACAGGGTCGTGGCTCTGGAAACACCATATATTTT.

The genes are TRBV5-4 and TRBJ2-1; 7 nucleotides align to TRBD2. The CDR3 length is 15 residues. Trimming cost V 5 bases and J 1 base; bases outside gene matches: 6. Germline V gives CDR1 SGHNT, CDR2 YYREEE (reference sequence). The CDR3 region is CASSLGGSSYNEQFF. The CDR3 DNA is TGTGCCAGCAGTCTGGGCGGGAGTTCCTACAATGAGCAGTTCTTC.

This clone was found a few times. The rearrangement uses TRBV4-1 and TRBJ1-3; a weak D match, TRBD1 (6 bases). With 5 bases removed from V and 0 bases from J, the gap between germline ends came to 14 bases. The CDR3 runs to 16 residues. The germline CDR1 and CDR2 sequences are MGHRA and YSYEKL. The CDR3, as DNA: TGCGCCAGCAGCACCCATACAGGGAACTCTGGAAACACCATATATTTT. Protein sequence: CASSTHTGNSGNTIYF.

The rearrangement uses TRBV13 and TRBJ1-1; D possibly corresponds to TRBD1 (6 bases). The germline V gene encodes CDR1 PRHDT and CDR2 FYEKMQ (reference sequence). This CDR3 comprises 14 residues. V dropped 2 bases and J dropped 10 bases, with 17 bases sitting between them. This CDR3 reads CASSLRVRQGGAFF. CDR3 bases: TGTGCCAGCAGCTTACGAGTCAGGCAAGGGGGAGCTTTCTTT. Supplemented by reference TRBV13 and TRBJ1-1, the full variable domain reads AAGVIQSPRHLIKEKRETATLKCYPIPRHDTVYWYQQGPGQDPQFLISFYEKMQSDKGSIPDRFSAQQFSDYHSELNMSSLELGDSALYFCASSLRVRQGGAFFGQGTRLTVV.

The chain links TRBV25-1 to TRBJ1-2; TRBD1 aligns across 8 bases. The CDR3 has 11 residues. V gave up 10 bases and J gave up 5 bases; unmatched junction bases: 3. Germline V gives CDR1 MGHDK, CDR2 SYGVNS. This chain's CDR3 is CATTGGYGYTF. The CDR3 nucleotides read TGTGCCACCACAGGGGGTTATGGCTACACCTTC.

The sample holds a few counts of this clone. This chain links TRBV27 with TRBJ1-1; no clear D. Trimming left V 3 bases short and J 1 base short, with 6 bases between. The CDR3 has 13 amino acids. Germline CDR1 and CDR2: MNHEY and SMNVEV (reference sequence). The chain's CDR3 is CASSFSANTEAFF. The CDR3 DNA is TGTGCCAGCAGTTTTAGCGCGAACACTGAAGCTTTCTTT.

V usage is TRBV28 and J usage is TRBJ1-1; 9 nucleotides align to TRBD1. This CDR3 contains 15 residues. The V segment lost 5 bases and the J segment 5 bases; nucleotides outside the gene matches: 9. The germline V gene has CDR1 MDHEN and CDR2 SYDVKM. The CDR3 sequence: CASSLGGQGGTEAFF. As DNA, the CDR3 is TGTGCCAGCAGTCTGGGGGGACAGGGAGGGACTGAAGCTTTCTTT.

The rearrangement uses TRBV3-1 (or the pseudogene TRBV3-2) and TRBJ1-1; possible D gene TRBD1, 6 bases. The germline V gene has CDR1 LGHDT and CDR2 YNNKEL (reference sequence). Trimming left V 2 bases short and J 1 base short, with 8 bases between. The CDR3 length is 14 residues. The CDR3 protein is CASSQPTGNTEAFF. CDR3 DNA sequence: TGTGCCAGCAGCCAACCGACAGGGAACACTGAAGCTTTCTTT.

A few counts support this clone. The rearrangement links TRBV19 to TRBJ1-5, with D possibly being TRBD1 (6 bases). Between the trimmed V and J ends, which lost 9 bases and 1 base, there was a span of 22 bases. The CDR3 totals 17 residues. In germline, CDR1 is LNHDA, CDR2 SQIVND (reference sequence). The DNA of the CDR3 is TGTGCCAGCTCAGTCGGCTTAAACAGGGCGAGCAATCAGCCCCAGCATTTT. This translates into CASSVGLNRASNQPQHF.